This TCR beta chain was captured in a study of blood T cell repertoires in COVID-19. Study summary: Some COVID-19 samples were acute and others convalescent; all came from the United States, Italy and Spain. Sample material is recorded as cDNA or gDNA derived from T cells, B-cell-depleted T cells, or PBMCs.

Trimming stripped 0 bases from V and 5 bases from J, with 11 bases between. CDR1 is SGHRS, CDR2 YFSETQ, per germline. The CDR3 covers 14 residues. Source study methods: Cell counts per sample came from amplifying reference gene primers. Assay: immunoSEQ multiplex PCR; the TCRdb copy retains only in-frame clones and omits some. Clonal size and the V and J genes are those of that table, whereas D and trimming came from the DNA. The table lists approximately 200,000 clones, approximately 83% of them singletons, with 2.3% in the top ten. The sample was peripheral blood. The TCR sequence derives from a woman aged 60-75 years with acute or convalescent COVID-19. The chain combines TRBV5-1 with TRBJ2-5; D may be TRBD2 (6 bases). The CDR3 loop is CASSLGAGRETQYF. In DNA, the CDR3 is TGCGCCAGCAGCTTGGGGGCGGGACGGGAGACCCAGTACTTC. Combining the CDR3 with reference TRBV5-1 and TRBJ2-5 gives the whole variable domain KAGVTQTPRYLIKTRGQQVTLSCSPISGHRSVSWYQQTPGQGLQFLFEYFSETQRNKGNFPGRFSGRQFSNSRSEMNVSTLELGDSALYLCASSLGAGRETQYFGPGTRLLVL.